This T cell receptor beta chain was recorded in a study of blood T cell repertoires in COVID-19. Study in general: Nucleic acid was either cDNA or gDNA, and it came from T cells, B-cell-depleted T cells, or PBMCs.

This clone was recorded only once. In Seattle, patients joined the study during active infection and were tracked longitudinally. V trimming: 0 bases; J trimming: 8 bases; junction bases outside the gene matches: 6. CDR3 length: 14 amino acids. Germline V gene lookup returns CDR1 MNHEY and CDR2 SVGAGI. Assay: immunoSEQ multiplex PCR; the TCRdb copy retains only in-frame clones and omits some. The table shows a few hundred thousand clones, with less than 90% occurring only once. The gene calls are TRBV6-5 and TRBJ1-2, with 7 positions matching TRBD1. What was sequenced was peripheral blood. This receptor was taken from a woman in her sixties with COVID-19, enrolled during active disease. The CDR3 reads CASSYSKGALGYTF. As DNA, the CDR3 is TGTGCCAGCAGTTACTCGAAGGGGGCGCTGGGCTACACCTTC.